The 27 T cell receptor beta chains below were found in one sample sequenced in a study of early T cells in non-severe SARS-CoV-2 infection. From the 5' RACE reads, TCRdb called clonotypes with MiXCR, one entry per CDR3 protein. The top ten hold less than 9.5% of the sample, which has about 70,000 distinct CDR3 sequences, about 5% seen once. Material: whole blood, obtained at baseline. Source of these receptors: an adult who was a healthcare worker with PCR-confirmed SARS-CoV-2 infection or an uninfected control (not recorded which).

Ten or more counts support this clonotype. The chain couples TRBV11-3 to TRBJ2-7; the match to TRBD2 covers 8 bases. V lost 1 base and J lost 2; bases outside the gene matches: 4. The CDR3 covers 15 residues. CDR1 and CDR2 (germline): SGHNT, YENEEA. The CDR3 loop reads CASSLGGSGTYEQYF. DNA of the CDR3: TGTGCCAGCAGCTTAGGGGGTAGCGGGACCTACGAGCAGTACTTC.

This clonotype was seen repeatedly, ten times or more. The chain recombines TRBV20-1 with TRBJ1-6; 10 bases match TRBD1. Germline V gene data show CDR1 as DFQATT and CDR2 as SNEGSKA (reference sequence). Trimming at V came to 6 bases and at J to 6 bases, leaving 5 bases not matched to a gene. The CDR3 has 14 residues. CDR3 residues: CSAPGTGVNSPLHF. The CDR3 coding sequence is TGCAGTGCCCCGGGGACAGGGGTTAATTCACCCCTCCACTTT.

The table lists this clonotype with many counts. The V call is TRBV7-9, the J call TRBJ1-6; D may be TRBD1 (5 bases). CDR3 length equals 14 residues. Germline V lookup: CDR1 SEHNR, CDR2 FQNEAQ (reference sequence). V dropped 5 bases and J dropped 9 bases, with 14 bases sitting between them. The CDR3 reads CASSGRDDSSPLHF. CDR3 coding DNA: TGTGCCAGCAGCGGTCGGGACGACTCTTCACCCCTCCACTTT.

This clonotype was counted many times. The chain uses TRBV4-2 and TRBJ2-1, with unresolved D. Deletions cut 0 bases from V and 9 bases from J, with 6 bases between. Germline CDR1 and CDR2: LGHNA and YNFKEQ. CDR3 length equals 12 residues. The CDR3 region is CASSQDTPEQFF. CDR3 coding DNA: TGTGCCAGCAGCCAAGATACCCCTGAGCAGTTCTTC.

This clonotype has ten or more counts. As DNA, the CDR3 is TGTGCCAGCAGCTCGGACCCGGAGGGCAATGAGCAGTTCTTC. Its protein is CASSSDPEGNEQFF. The J gene is TRBJ2-1, the V gene TRBV7-6, with D tentatively TRBD2 (6 bases). Germline-derived CDR1 and CDR2 are SGHVS and FNYEAQ. The V gene lost 4 bases and the J gene lost 6 bases, with 13 bases spanning the gap. The CDR3 spans 14 residues.

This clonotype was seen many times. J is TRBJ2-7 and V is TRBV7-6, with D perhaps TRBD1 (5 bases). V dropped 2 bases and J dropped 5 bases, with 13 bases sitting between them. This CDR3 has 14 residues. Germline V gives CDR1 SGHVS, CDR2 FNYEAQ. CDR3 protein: CASSLIAGKNEQYF. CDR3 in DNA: TGTGCCAGCAGCTTAATTGCAGGGAAGAACGAGCAGTACTTC.

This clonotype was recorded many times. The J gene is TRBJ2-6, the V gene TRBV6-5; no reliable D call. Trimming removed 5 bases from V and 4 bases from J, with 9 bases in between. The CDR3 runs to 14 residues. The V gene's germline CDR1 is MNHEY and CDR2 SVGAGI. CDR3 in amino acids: CASSLYRGANVLTF. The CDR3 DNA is TGTGCCAGCAGTCTATACCGGGGGGCCAACGTCCTGACTTTC.

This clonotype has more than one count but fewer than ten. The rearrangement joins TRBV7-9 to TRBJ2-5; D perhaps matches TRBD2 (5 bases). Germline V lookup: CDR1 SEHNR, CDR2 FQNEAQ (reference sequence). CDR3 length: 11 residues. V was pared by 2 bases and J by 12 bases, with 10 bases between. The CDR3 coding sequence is TGTGCCAGCAGCTTAACTGGACTCGAGTACTTC. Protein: CASSLTGLEYF.

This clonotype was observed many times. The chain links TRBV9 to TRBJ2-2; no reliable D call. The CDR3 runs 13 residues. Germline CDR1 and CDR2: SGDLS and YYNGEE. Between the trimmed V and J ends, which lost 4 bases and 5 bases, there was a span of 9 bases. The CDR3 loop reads CASSSRMTGELFF. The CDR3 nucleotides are TGTGCCAGCAGCTCAAGGATGACCGGGGAGCTGTTTTTT.

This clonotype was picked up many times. DNA of the CDR3: TGTGCCAGCAGCACAAGACAGGGGAGAAATGAGCAGTTCTTC. Translating gives CASSTRQGRNEQFF. The chain employs TRBV21-1 and TRBJ2-1; the D call in the table, TRBD1, was not verified against the DNA. TRBV21-1 is recorded as a pseudogene. CDR3 length: 14 amino acids.

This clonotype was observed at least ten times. CDR3: CASSLGLKYNSPLHF. Here the CDR3 DNA reads TGTGCCAGCAGCTTAGGGCTGAAGTATAATTCACCCCTCCACTTT. The gene calls are TRBV7-2 and TRBJ1-6; D not resolved. Germline V lookup: CDR1 SGHTA, CDR2 FQGNSA. The V end was cut by 1 base, the J end by 4 bases, with 8 bases between. This CDR3 is 15 amino acids long.

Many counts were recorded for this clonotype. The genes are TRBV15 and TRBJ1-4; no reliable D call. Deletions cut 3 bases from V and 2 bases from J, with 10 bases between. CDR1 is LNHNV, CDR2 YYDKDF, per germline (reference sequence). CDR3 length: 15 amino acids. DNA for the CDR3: TGTGCCACCAGCAGGGGCTTTGGGACTAATGAAAAACTGTTTTTT. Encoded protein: CATSRGFGTNEKLFF.

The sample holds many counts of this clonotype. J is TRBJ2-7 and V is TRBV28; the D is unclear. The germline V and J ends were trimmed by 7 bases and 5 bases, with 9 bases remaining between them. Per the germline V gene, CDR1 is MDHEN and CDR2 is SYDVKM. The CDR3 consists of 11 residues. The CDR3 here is CASTHLHEQYF. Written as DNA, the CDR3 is TGTGCCAGCACCCATTTACACGAGCAGTACTTC.

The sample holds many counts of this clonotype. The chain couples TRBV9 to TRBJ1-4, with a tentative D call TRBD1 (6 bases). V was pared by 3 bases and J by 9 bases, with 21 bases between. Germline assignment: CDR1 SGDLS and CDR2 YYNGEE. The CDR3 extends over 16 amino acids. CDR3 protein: CASSDPLAPGDKKLFF. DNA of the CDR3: TGTGCCAGCAGCGACCCTCTAGCTCCGGGGGACAAAAAACTGTTTTTT.

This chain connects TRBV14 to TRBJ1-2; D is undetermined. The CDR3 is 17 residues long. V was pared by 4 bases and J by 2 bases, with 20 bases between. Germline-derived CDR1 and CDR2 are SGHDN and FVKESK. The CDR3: CASSRDFEGRKNYGYTF. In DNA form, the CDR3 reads TGTGCCAGCAGCCGAGATTTTGAAGGACGGAAAAACTATGGCTACACCTTC.

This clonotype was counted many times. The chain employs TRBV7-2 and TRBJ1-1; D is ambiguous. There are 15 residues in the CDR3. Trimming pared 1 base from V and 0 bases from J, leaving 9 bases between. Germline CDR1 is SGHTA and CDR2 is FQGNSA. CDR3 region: CASSLDSHLNTEAFF. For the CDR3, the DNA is TGTGCCAGCAGCTTAGACTCTCACTTGAACACTGAAGCTTTCTTT.

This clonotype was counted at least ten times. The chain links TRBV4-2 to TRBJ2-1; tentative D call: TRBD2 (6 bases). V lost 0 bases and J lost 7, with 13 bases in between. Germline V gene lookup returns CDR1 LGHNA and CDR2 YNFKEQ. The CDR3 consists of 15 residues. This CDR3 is CASSQDGGGPNEQFF. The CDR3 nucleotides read TGTGCCAGCAGCCAAGATGGTGGAGGGCCTAATGAGCAGTTCTTC.

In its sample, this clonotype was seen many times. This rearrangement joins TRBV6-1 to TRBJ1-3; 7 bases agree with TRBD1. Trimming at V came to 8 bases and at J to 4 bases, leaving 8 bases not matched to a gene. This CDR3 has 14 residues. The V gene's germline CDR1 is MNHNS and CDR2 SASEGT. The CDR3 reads CASFVTGQGNTIYF. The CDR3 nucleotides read TGTGCCAGCTTCGTAACGGGACAGGGAAACACCATATATTTT.

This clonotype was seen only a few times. CDR3 sequence (DNA): TGTGCCAGCAGCTTAGGTACCCAGCCGGATACGCAGTATTTT. Translated, it gives CASSLGTQPDTQYF. The V gene is TRBV7-2, the J gene TRBJ2-3; no clear D gene. In germline, CDR1 is SGHTA, CDR2 FQGNSA. V was pared by 1 base and J by 6 bases, with 11 bases between. This CDR3 has 14 residues.

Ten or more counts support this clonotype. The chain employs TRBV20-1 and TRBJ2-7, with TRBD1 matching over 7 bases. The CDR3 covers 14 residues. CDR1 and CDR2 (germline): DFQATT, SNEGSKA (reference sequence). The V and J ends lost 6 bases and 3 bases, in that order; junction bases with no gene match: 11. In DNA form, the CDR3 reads TGCAGTGCCAAGGGGACAGCGGTAGACTACGAGCAGTACTTC. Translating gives CSAKGTAVDYEQYF.

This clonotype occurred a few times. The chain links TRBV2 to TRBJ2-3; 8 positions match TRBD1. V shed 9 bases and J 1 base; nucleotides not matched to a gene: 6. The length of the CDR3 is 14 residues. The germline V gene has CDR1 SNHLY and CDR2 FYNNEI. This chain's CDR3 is CASRTGRRTDTQYF. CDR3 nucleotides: TGTGCCAGTCGGACAGGGAGGCGCACAGATACGCAGTATTTT.

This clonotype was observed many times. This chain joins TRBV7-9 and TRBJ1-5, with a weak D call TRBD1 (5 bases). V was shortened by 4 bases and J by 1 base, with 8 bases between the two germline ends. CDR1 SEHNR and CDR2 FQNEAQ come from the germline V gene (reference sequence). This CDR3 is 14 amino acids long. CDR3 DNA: TGTGCCAGCAGCTCACGGACAAGCAATCAGCCCCAGCATTTT. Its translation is CASSSRTSNQPQHF.

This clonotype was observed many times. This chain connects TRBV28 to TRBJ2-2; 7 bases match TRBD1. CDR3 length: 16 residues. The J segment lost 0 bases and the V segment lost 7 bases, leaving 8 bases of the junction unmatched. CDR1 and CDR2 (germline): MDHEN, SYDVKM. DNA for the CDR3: TGTGCCAGCACCCGACCAGGGACAGCGAACACCGGGGAGCTGTTTTTT. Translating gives CASTRPGTANTGELFF.

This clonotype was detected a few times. The chain's CDR3 is CASSLAGGAGQPQHF. The DNA for the CDR3 is TGCGCCAGCAGCTTGGCCGGGGGGGCCGGACAGCCCCAGCATTTT. The V and J genes are TRBV5-1 and TRBJ1-5; the D gene is possibly TRBD1 (6 bases). The CDR3 extends over 15 amino acids. Trimming left V 0 bases short and J 7 bases short, with 14 bases between. Germline values: CDR1 SGHRS, CDR2 YFSETQ.

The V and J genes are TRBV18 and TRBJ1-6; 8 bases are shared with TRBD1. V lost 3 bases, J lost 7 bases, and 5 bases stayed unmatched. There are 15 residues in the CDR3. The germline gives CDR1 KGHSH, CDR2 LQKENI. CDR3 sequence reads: CASSPRPGGNSPLHF. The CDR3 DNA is TGTGCCAGCTCACCCCGACCAGGGGGCAATTCACCCCTCCACTTT. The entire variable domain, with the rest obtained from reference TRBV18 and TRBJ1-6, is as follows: NAGVMQNPRHLVRRRGQEARLRCSPMKGHSHVYWYRQLPEEGLKFMVYLQKENIIDESGMPKERFSAEFPKEGPSILRIQQVVRGDSAAYFCASSPRPGGNSPLHFGNGTRLTVT.

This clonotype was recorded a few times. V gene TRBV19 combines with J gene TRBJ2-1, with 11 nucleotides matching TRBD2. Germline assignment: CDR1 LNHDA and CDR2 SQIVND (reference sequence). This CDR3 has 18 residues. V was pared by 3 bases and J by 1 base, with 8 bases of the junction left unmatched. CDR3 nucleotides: TGTGCCAGTAGTATCGGTAGCGGGAGGGCCGGGTCCTACAATGAGCAGTTCTTC. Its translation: CASSIGSGRAGSYNEQFF.

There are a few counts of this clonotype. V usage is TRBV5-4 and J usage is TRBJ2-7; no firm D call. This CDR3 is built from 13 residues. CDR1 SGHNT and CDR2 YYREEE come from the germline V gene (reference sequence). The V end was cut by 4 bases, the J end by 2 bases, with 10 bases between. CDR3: CASSPGKAYEQYF. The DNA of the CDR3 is TGTGCCAGCAGCCCCGGAAAGGCCTACGAGCAGTACTTC.